This entry lists 25 T cell receptor beta chains sequenced from one sample in a study of blood T cell repertoires in COVID-19. Measured with immunoSEQ multiplex PCR; TCRdb has only the in-frame clones, and not every one. The sample includes under 200,000 clones, roughly 89% of them seen just once. What was sequenced was PBMCs or T cells enriched from blood (not recorded which). The receptor set was obtained from a woman aged 30 to 39 who had been exposed to COVID-19.

CDR3 region: CASSPGRGPEQYF. CDR3 coding DNA: TGTGCCAGCTCTCCGGGTAGGGGCCCCGAGCAGTACTTC. The V gene is TRBV18, the J gene TRBJ2-7; tentative D call: TRBD1 (5 bases). V gave up 6 bases and J gave up 6 bases, with 15 bases separating them. The CDR3 contains 13 residues. Germline V gene lookup returns CDR1 KGHSH and CDR2 LQKENI.

The chain combines TRBV19 with TRBJ1-3; no reliable D call. CDR3 length equals 15 residues. V was clipped by 5 bases and J by 0 bases, with 11 bases between them. Germline CDR1 reads LNHDA; CDR2 reads SQIVND (reference sequence). The DNA for the CDR3 is TGTGCCAGTAGTCCTGGACGGGGCTCTGGAAACACCATATATTTT. Amino acids: CASSPGRGSGNTIYF.

This chain connects TRBV30 to TRBJ1-6; 7 nucleotides align to TRBD1. CDR1 is GTSNPN, CDR2 SVGIG, per germline (reference sequence). The CDR3 extends over 14 amino acids. V trimming: 0 bases; J trimming: 8 bases; junction bases outside the gene matches: 4. The CDR3 sequence: CAWSVGTDDSPLHF. CDR3 coding DNA: TGTGCCTGGAGTGTAGGGACAGATGATTCACCCCTCCACTTT. The full variable domain, in which reference TRBV30 and TRBJ1-6 provide the parts outside the CDR3, is SQTIHQWPATLVQPVGSPLSLECTVEGTSNPNLYWYRQAAGRGLQLLFYSVGIGQISSEVPQNLSASRPQDRQFILSSKKLLLSDSGFYLCAWSVGTDDSPLHFGNGTRLTVT.

The chain recombines TRBV5-1 with TRBJ1-4; 8 bases map to TRBD1. The length of the CDR3 is 14 residues. With 4 bases clipped from V and 6 bases from J, the junction kept 5 bases outside the gene matches. Germline CDR1 SGHRS, CDR2 YFSETQ. The CDR3 region has the DNA TGCGCCAGCAGCCCTGGGACAGGTGATGAAAAACTGTTTTTT. Translating it yields CASSPGTGDEKLFF.

In DNA form, the CDR3 reads TGTGCCAGTAGTTATCTCCCGGGACAGGGACCATTCTCTGGAAACACCATATATTTT. As protein: CASSYLPGQGPFSGNTIYF. This chain connects TRBV19 to TRBJ1-3; TRBD1 matches 9 bases. With 5 bases clipped from V and 0 bases from J, the junction kept 14 bases outside the gene matches. Germline CDR1 reads LNHDA; CDR2 reads SQIVND (reference sequence). The CDR3 is made up of 19 amino acids. Drawing the rest from reference TRBV19 and TRBJ1-3, the complete variable domain is DGGITQSPKYLFRKEGQNVTLSCEQNLNHDAMYWYRQDPGQGLRLIYYSQIVNDFQKGDIAEGYSVSREKKESFPLTVTSAQKNPTAFYLCASSYLPGQGPFSGNTIYFGEGSWLTVV.

V gene TRBV5-4 combines with J gene TRBJ1-4; D is possibly TRBD1 (5 bases). CDR3 size: 13 residues. CDR1 and CDR2 (germline): SGHNT, YYREEE (reference sequence). V was cut by 6 bases and J by 7 bases, with 13 bases left in between. CDR3 in DNA: TGTGCCAGCAAAATCATGGGGGGTGAAAAACTGTTTTTT. This gives the protein CASKIMGGEKLFF. Variable domain in full (rest from reference TRBV5-4 and TRBJ1-4): ETGVTQSPTHLIKTRGQQVTLRCSSQSGHNTVSWYQQALGQGPQFIFQYYREEENGRGNFPPRFSGLQFPNYSSELNVNALELDDSALYLCASKIMGGEKLFFGSGTQLSVL.

The chain has TRBV19 and TRBJ1-1; D remains ambiguous. CDR1 is LNHDA and CDR2 is SQIVND in the germline V gene (reference sequence). The V and J ends lost 7 bases and 3 bases respectively, with 15 bases between them. The CDR3 has 14 amino acids. CDR3 DNA sequence: TGTGCCAGTAACCCCTCGGGTAAATACACTGAAGCTTTCTTT. It yields the protein CASNPSGKYTEAFF.

This sequence joins TRBV10-3 and TRBJ1-1; D call uncertain. The length of the CDR3 is 13 residues. Between the trimmed V and J ends, which lost 3 bases and 4 bases, there was a span of 9 bases. Per germline, CDR1 ENHRY and CDR2 SYGVKD. CDR3 sequence reads: CAISDIASTEAFF. CDR3 DNA sequence: TGTGCCATCAGTGACATCGCTAGCACTGAAGCTTTCTTT.

The V and J genes are TRBV10-1 and TRBJ2-3; D remains unclear. Trimming stripped 6 bases from V and 6 bases from J, with 10 bases between. This CDR3 has 12 residues. The germline gives CDR1 WNHNN, CDR2 SYGVQD (reference sequence). DNA for the CDR3: TGCGCCAGCAGCGCGTCATGGGATACGCAGTATTTT. Amino acid sequence: CASSASWDTQYF.

The chain is built from TRBV28 and TRBJ2-1, with 11 nucleotides matching TRBD2. V lost 3 bases and J lost 4; bases outside the gene matches: 5. CDR1 is MDHEN, CDR2 SYDVKM, per germline. This CDR3 region has 16 residues. The CDR3: CASSFGSGGVYNEQFF. Written as DNA, the CDR3 is TGTGCCAGCAGTTTCGGTAGCGGGGGGGTTTACAATGAGCAGTTCTTC.

As to this clone: One junction end does not reproduce the germline sequence, and a read error may be involved. The rearrangement links TRBV7-2 to TRBJ1-2; D uncertain. The CDR3 consists of 12 residues. CDR1 is SGHTA and CDR2 is FQGNSA in the germline V gene. CDR3 sequence (DNA): TGTGCCAGCAGCTTAGACGCGGGAGAGGCTCACTTC. This encodes CASSLDAGEAHF.

This clone has more than one count but fewer than ten. This sequence joins TRBV10-1 and TRBJ2-7, with 8 bases lining up with TRBD2. The CDR3 totals 14 residues. Germline V CDR1 and CDR2: WNHNN, SYGVQD (reference sequence). J gave up 2 bases and V 3 bases, and 3 bases lay outside the gene matches. The CDR3 here is CASSEAGAPYEQYF. Written as DNA, the CDR3 is TGCGCCAGCAGTGAAGCGGGGGCCCCCTACGAGCAGTACTTC.

This clone showed up just a few times. This sequence joins TRBV18 and TRBJ2-7; 15 bases agree with TRBD2. CDR3 length: 18 amino acids. Germline V gene sequence: CDR1 KGHSH, CDR2 LQKENI. V lost 4 bases, J lost 3 bases, and 10 bases stayed unmatched. The CDR3 coding sequence is TGTGCCAGCTCACTCCTATGGACTAGCGGGGGGGCCCGCTACGAGCAGTACTTC. Amino acids: CASSLLWTSGGARYEQYF. Combining the CDR3 with reference TRBV18 and TRBJ2-7 gives the whole variable domain NAGVMQNPRHLVRRRGQEARLRCSPMKGHSHVYWYRQLPEEGLKFMVYLQKENIIDESGMPKERFSAEFPKEGPSILRIQQVVRGDSAAYFCASSLLWTSGGARYEQYFGPGTRLTVT.

The J gene is TRBJ1-5, the V gene TRBV5-6, with D tentatively TRBD1 (6 bases). CDR1 and CDR2 (germline): SGHDT, YYEEEE. V was cut by 1 base and J by 7 bases, with 18 bases left in between. This CDR3 has 16 residues. The CDR3 nucleotides read TGTGCCAGCAGCTTGTCTCACGGGGGGGGCGGCCAGCCCCAGCATTTT. As protein: CASSLSHGGGGQPQHF.

The rearrangement joins TRBV24-1 to TRBJ2-1; 7 nucleotides match TRBD2. This CDR3 has 15 amino acids. Trimming removed 4 bases from V and 6 bases from J; junction bases left unmatched: 8. Germline V CDR1 and CDR2: KGHDR, SFDVKD. CDR3 nucleotide sequence: TGTGCCACCAGTGACGCAAGCGGGGCAGGCAATGAGCAGTTCTTC. Translation: CATSDASGAGNEQFF.

This chain joins TRBV19 and TRBJ2-2, with 10 bases lining up with TRBD2. The germline V gene encodes CDR1 LNHDA and CDR2 SQIVND (reference sequence). This CDR3 is 16 amino acids long. Trimming at V came to 3 bases and at J to 5 bases, leaving 6 bases not matched to a gene. This chain's CDR3 is CASSISLAGNTGELFF. The DNA for the CDR3 is TGTGCCAGTAGTATCTCACTAGCGGGGAATACCGGGGAGCTGTTTTTT. Full variable domain (outside the CDR3, taken from reference TRBV19 and TRBJ2-2): DGGITQSPKYLFRKEGQNVTLSCEQNLNHDAMYWYRQDPGQGLRLIYYSQIVNDFQKGDIAEGYSVSREKKESFPLTVTSAQKNPTAFYLCASSISLAGNTGELFFGEGSRLTVL.

This chain joins TRBV15 and TRBJ2-1; D is possibly TRBD2 (7 bases). V dropped 5 bases and J dropped 1 base, with 9 bases sitting between them. The length of the CDR3 is 14 residues. CDR1 is LNHNV and CDR2 is YYDKDF in the germline V gene (reference sequence). The CDR3 DNA sequence: TGTGCCACCAGCGGGGGGGCGTCCTACAATGAGCAGTTCTTC. Its translation: CATSGGASYNEQFF.

This clone was seen just once. The rearrangement joins TRBV29-1 to TRBJ2-5; TRBD2 matches 8 bases. The germline V gene encodes CDR1 SQVTM and CDR2 ANQGSEA. CDR3 length: 13 amino acids. Germline trimming cut 4 bases from V and 5 bases from J; bases unmatched to any gene: 6. CDR3 amino acids: CSVVTSGAETQYF. The CDR3 DNA is TGCAGCGTTGTCACTAGCGGTGCGGAGACCCAGTACTTC. The full variable domain, completed using reference TRBV29-1 and TRBJ2-5, is SAVISQKPSRDICQRGTSLTIQCQVDSQVTMMFWYRQQPGQSLTLIATANQGSEATYESGFVIDKFPISRPNLTFSTLTVSNMSPEDSSIYLCSVVTSGAETQYFGPGTRLLVL.

The rearrangement links TRBV29-1 to TRBJ2-2; tentatively, D is TRBD1 (5 bases). The CDR3 is made up of 16 amino acids. CDR1 and CDR2 from the germline V gene are SQVTM and ANQGSEA. Trimming took 0 bases from V and 6 from J, leaving 17 bases between them. The CDR3 bases are TGCAGCGTTGAAGAGGACACGGAACCCACACCCGGGGAGCTGTTTTTT. It translates to CSVEEDTEPTPGELFF.

This chain links TRBV27 with TRBJ2-4; D is possibly TRBD1 (6 bases). This CDR3 has 17 residues. Germline loops: CDR1 MNHEY, CDR2 SMNVEV (reference sequence). V lost 7 bases to trimming and J lost 0 bases, with 19 bases between them. The CDR3 spells CASTDSTGPLAKNIQYF. CDR3 in DNA: TGTGCCAGCACCGATTCTACAGGGCCTCTAGCCAAAAACATTCAGTACTTC.

As DNA, the CDR3 is TGTGCCAGCAGCCAACAAAAAGGGACAGTAAGCTCCTACAATGAGCAGTTCTTC. Its translation: CASSQQKGTVSSYNEQFF. The V and J genes are TRBV3-1 (or the pseudogene TRBV3-2) and TRBJ2-1; TRBD1 agrees at 7 bases. The CDR3 loop spans 18 amino acids. Trimming took 2 bases from V and 0 from J; bases not matched to a gene: 10. Germline V gene sequence: CDR1 LGHDT, CDR2 YNNKEL (reference sequence).

The chain is built from TRBV7-9 and TRBJ1-1; D is uncertain. Deletions cut 5 bases from V and 5 bases from J, with 9 bases between. Germline loops: CDR1 SEHNR, CDR2 FQNEAQ (reference sequence). The CDR3 spans 12 residues. CDR3 loop: CASSPRETEAFF. CDR3 sequence (DNA): TGTGCCAGCAGCCCCCGGGAGACTGAAGCTTTCTTT. The full variable domain, rest sourced from reference TRBV7-9 and TRBJ1-1, is DTGVSQNPRHKITKRGQNVTFRCDPISEHNRLYWYRQTLGQGPEFLTYFQNEAQLEKSRLLSDRFSAERPKGSFSTLEIQRTEQGDSAMYLCASSPRETEAFFGQGTRLTVV.

This chain links TRBV29-1 with TRBJ2-7; tentatively, D is TRBD1 (5 bases). The CDR3 is made up of 13 amino acids. Germline loops: CDR1 SQVTM, CDR2 ANQGSEA. V was pared by 2 bases and J by 6 bases, with 14 bases between. The CDR3 region has the DNA TGCAGCGTTGAATCGCAGGGAATGAGCGAGCAGTACTTC. It codes for CSVESQGMSEQYF.

J is TRBJ2-7 and V is TRBV21-1; the D segment call TRBD2 is taken from the table without a DNA check. TRBV21-1 is annotated as a pseudogene. This CDR3 spans 17 amino acids. The CDR3 region has the DNA TGTGCCAGCAGCAAAGTAGAAGGCGGGGCTAGCTCCTACGAGCAGTACTTC. Its protein product is CASSKVEGGASSYEQYF.

The rearrangement uses TRBV19 and TRBJ1-1; 11 bases map to TRBD1. CDR1 LNHDA and CDR2 SQIVND come from the germline V gene (reference sequence). The CDR3 runs 15 residues. The junction had 7 bases not matched to a gene; V was cut back by 6 bases and J by 4 bases. The CDR3 DNA follows: TGTGCCAGTAGCAGCCCCGGGACAGGGGGCACTGAAGCTTTCTTT. It encodes CASSSPGTGGTEAFF.